This is a list of T cell receptor beta chains from one sample in a study of blood T cell repertoires in COVID-19. Assay used: immunoSEQ multiplex PCR; TCRdb lists only in-frame clones, some missing. The sample holds tens of thousands of clones, about 83% seen once. The sequencing sample was made of peripheral blood. These receptors were collected from a middle-aged man with acute or convalescent COVID-19. Both conserved end residues are part of each CDR3. The D gene is left open where the match is weak. A row's size may be missing; if present it is once, few, many or a size class.

D gene	V gene	clone size	J gene	CDR3 DNA	CDR3 protein
NA	TRBV27	NA	TRBJ2-7	TGTGCCAGCAGTTTATCAGGCCCCAGGGGAGGGTACGAGCAGTACTTC	CASSLSGPRGGYEQYF
NA	TRBV21-1	NA	TRBJ1-1	TGTGCCAGCAGCAAAGTGATAGAGAACACTGAAGCTTTCTTT	CASSKVIENTEAFF
NA	TRBV18	NA	TRBJ2-5	TGTGCCAGCTCGGGGGCTTGGAGTGAAGAGACCCAGTACTTC	CASSGAWSEETQYF
NA	TRBV19	NA	TRBJ1-1	TGTGCCAGTAGTATAGATTGGACAAACGATATGGCTTTCTTT	CASSIDWTNDMAFF
NA	TRBV9	NA	TRBJ1-1	TGTGCCAGCAGCGACTCCTCGAGGACTGTGAACACTGAAGCTTTCTTT	CASSDSSRTVNTEAFF
TRBD1	TRBV7-9	NA	TRBJ1-1	TGTGCCAGCAGCTTAGTGGGACAGGTGGACACTGAAGCTTTCTTT	CASSLVGQVDTEAFF
NA	TRBV14	NA	TRBJ1-1	TGTGCCAGCAGCCCCTTAGCGGGCACTGAAGCTTTCTTT	CASSPLAGTEAFF
TRBD1	TRBV6-1	NA	TRBJ1-1	TGTGCCAGCAGTGAAGGAGTTTGGGAGACAGGGGGCTCGGGCACTGAAGCTTTCTTT	CASSEGVWETGGSGTEAFF
NA	TRBV29-1	few	TRBJ2-7	TGCAGCGTTGGGACAGACCTCTTAAGCTCCTACGAGCAGTACTTC	CSVGTDLLSSYEQYF
TRBD1	TRBV27	once	TRBJ1-4	TGTGCCAGTTCTCTCGGGACAGATGAGAATGAAAAACTGTTTTTT	CASSLGTDENEKLFF
TRBD1	TRBV7-9	NA	TRBJ1-5	TGTGCCAGCAGCCCACCGGGACAGCCAAATCAGCCCCAGCATTTT	CASSPPGQPNQPQHF
NA	TRBV7-8	NA	TRBJ1-6	TGTGCCAGCAGCTCCTCGGGGAGAGGCGGAAAAAATAATTCACCCCTCCACTTT	CASSSSGRGGKNNSPLHF
NA	TRBV6-5	NA	TRBJ2-3	TGTGCCAGCACTCAGCGGCTAGCTGACGTTTCACAGTATTTT	CASTQRLADVSQYF
NA	TRBV5-6	NA	TRBJ2-2	TGTGCCAGCAGCTCCCAGCCAGGGGACACCGGGGAGCTGTTTTTT	CASSSQPGDTGELFF
NA	TRBV18	NA	TRBJ1-3	TGTGCCAGCTCACCGGGGGAGGCCGGAAACTCTGGAAACACCATATATTTT	CASSPGEAGNSGNTIYF